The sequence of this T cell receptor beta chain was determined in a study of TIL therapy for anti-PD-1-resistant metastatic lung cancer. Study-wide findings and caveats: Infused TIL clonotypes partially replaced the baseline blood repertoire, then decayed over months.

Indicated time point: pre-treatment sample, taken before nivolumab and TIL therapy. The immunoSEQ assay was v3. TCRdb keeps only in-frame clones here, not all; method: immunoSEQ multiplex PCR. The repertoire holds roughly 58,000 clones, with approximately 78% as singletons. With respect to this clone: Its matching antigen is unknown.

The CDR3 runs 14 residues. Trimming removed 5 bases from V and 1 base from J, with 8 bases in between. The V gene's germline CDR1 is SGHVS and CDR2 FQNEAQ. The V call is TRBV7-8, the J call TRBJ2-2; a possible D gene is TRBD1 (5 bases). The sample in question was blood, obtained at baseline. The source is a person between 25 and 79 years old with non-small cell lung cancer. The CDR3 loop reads CASSRDRNTGELFF. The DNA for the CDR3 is TGTGCCAGCAGCCGAGACAGGAACACCGGGGAGCTGTTTTTT.